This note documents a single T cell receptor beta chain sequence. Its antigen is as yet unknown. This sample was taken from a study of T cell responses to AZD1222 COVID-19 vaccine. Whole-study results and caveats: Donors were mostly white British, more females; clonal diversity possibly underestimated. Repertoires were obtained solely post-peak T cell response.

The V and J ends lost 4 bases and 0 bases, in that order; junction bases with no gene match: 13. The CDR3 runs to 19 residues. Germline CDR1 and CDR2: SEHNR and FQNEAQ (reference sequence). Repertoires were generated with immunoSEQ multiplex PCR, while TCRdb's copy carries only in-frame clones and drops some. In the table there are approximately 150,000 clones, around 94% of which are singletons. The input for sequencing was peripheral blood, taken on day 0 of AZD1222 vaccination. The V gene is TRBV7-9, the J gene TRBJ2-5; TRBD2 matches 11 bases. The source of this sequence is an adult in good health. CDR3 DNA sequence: TGTGCCAGCAGCTCCCCAACTAGCGGGAGAGGGGCGTACCAAGAGACCCAGTACTTC. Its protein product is CASSSPTSGRGAYQETQYF.